Each of the 12 T cell receptor beta chains below was sequenced from the same sample in a study of blood T cell repertoires in COVID-19. Sequenced by immunoSEQ multiplex PCR; TCRdb stores in-frame clones only, minus some. Of about 320,000 clones detected, approximately 85% appear once; the ten largest clones hold 1.6%. Input material: peripheral blood. The receptors come from a woman aged 45-65 years with acute or convalescent COVID-19.

The chain is built from TRBV4-3 and TRBJ2-6; 7 bases fit TRBD1. CDR1 is LGHNA, CDR2 YSLEER, per germline. The CDR3 sequence is 18 residues long. J gave up 0 bases and V 1 base, and 6 bases lay outside the gene matches. In DNA form, the CDR3 reads TGCGCCAGCAGCCAAGTAGTACCAGGGGGCTCTGGGGCCAACGTCCTGACTTTC. It codes for CASSQVVPGGSGANVLTF.

The genes are TRBV23-1 and TRBJ1-1; 9 nucleotides line up with TRBD1. TRBV23-1 is sorted into the ORF group, with uncertain function. Trimming cost V 4 bases and J 0 bases; bases outside gene matches: 15. The CDR3 loop spans 19 amino acids. The CDR3 reads CASSLPAGQGIKLNTEAFF. Here the CDR3 DNA reads TGCGCCAGCAGTCTCCCGGCGGGACAGGGAATTAAGCTGAACACTGAAGCTTTCTTT.

This clone occurred once. This chain uses TRBV7-6 with TRBJ1-4; possibly TRBD1 for D (5 bases). CDR3 length: 17 residues. The germline V and J ends were trimmed by 1 base and 4 bases, with 16 bases remaining between them. Germline V CDR1 and CDR2: SGHVS, FNYEAQ. The CDR3 spells CASSLGQATAYNEKLFF. The DNA of the CDR3 is TGTGCCAGCAGCTTAGGGCAGGCGACAGCCTATAATGAAAAACTGTTTTTT.

V is TRBV4-2 and J is TRBJ1-4; 8 nucleotides align to TRBD1. CDR3 length: 16 amino acids. Germline trimming cut 3 bases from V and 0 bases from J; bases unmatched to any gene: 3. The germline gives CDR1 LGHNA, CDR2 YNFKEQ. CDR3 sequence reads: CASSQGTGPTNEKLFF. As DNA, the CDR3 is TGTGCCAGCAGCCAGGGGACAGGCCCAACTAATGAAAAACTGTTTTTT.

The V gene is TRBV18, the J gene TRBJ2-7, with TRBD1 matching over 8 bases. The length of the CDR3 is 15 residues. Trimming at V came to 0 bases and at J to 5 bases, leaving 6 bases not matched to a gene. Germline loops: CDR1 KGHSH, CDR2 LQKENI. CDR3 coding DNA: TGTGCCAGCTCACCACCGGCGTTGACAGGGGACGAGCAGTACTTC. This sequence encodes CASSPPALTGDEQYF.

The chain links TRBV9 to TRBJ1-3; 7 bases are shared with TRBD1. This CDR3 has 15 amino acids. V lost 1 base, J lost 2 bases, and 3 bases stayed unmatched. CDR1 and CDR2 from the germline V gene are SGDLS and YYNGEE. The CDR3 DNA reads TGTGCCAGCAGCGTACTCGACAGGGCTGGAAACACCATATATTTT. Translated: CASSVLDRAGNTIYF.

The chain links TRBV11-3 to TRBJ2-1; 10 positions agree with TRBD2. This CDR3 contains 17 residues. Unmatched junction bases numbered 10, after V lost 1 base and J lost 7 bases. Germline CDR1 is SGHNT and CDR2 is YENEEA. CDR3 sequence reads: CASSLAGASGSGNEQFF. CDR3 DNA sequence: TGTGCCAGCAGCTTAGCGGGGGCTAGCGGGAGCGGGAATGAGCAGTTCTTC.

The chain combines TRBV7-9 with TRBJ1-4, with a weak D call TRBD1 (6 bases). The V end was cut by 5 bases, the J end by 8 bases, with 15 bases between. In germline, CDR1 is SEHNR, CDR2 FQNEAQ (reference sequence). The CDR3 is 14 amino acids. In nucleotides, the CDR3 is TGTGCCAGCAGCGTGACAGGATACGGCGAAAAACTGTTTTTT. Encoded protein: CASSVTGYGEKLFF.

This clone has only a few counts. The chain carries TRBV3-1 (or the pseudogene TRBV3-2) and TRBJ2-7, with D uncertain. The CDR3 extends over 13 amino acids. V gave up 6 bases and J gave up 9 bases, with 18 bases separating them. Germline CDR1 is LGHDT and CDR2 is YNNKEL (reference sequence). CDR3: CASSPPTTHRQYF. The CDR3 bases are TGTGCCAGCAGTCCCCCTACGACACACAGGCAGTACTTC.

This clone was detected only once. The chain carries TRBV6-5 and TRBJ2-7; TRBD1 aligns across 7 bases. Germline V CDR1 and CDR2: MNHEY, SVGAGI. Trimming cost V 4 bases and J 2 bases; bases outside gene matches: 8. The CDR3 extends over 15 amino acids. For the CDR3, the DNA is TGTGCCAGCAGTTCGGGACAGACAACACCCTACGAGCAGTACTTC. This codes for CASSSGQTTPYEQYF.

This clone was recorded once. This chain joins TRBV28 and TRBJ1-6; D may be TRBD1 (6 bases). Germline V gene lookup returns CDR1 MDHEN and CDR2 SYDVKM. The CDR3 length is 17 residues. Trimming removed 1 base at V and 7 bases at J, with 17 bases between. The CDR3, as DNA: TGTGCCAGCAGTTTATTTGCACGGACAGACTCGAATTCACCCCTCCACTTT. Translation: CASSLFARTDSNSPLHF.

This clone occurred once. This chain links TRBV5-4 with TRBJ2-1, with TRBD1 identical over 9 bases. The CDR3 runs 13 residues. Germline V gene sequence: CDR1 SGHNT, CDR2 YYREEE (reference sequence). J was trimmed by 8 bases and V by 4 bases; bases with no gene match: 4. The CDR3 loop reads CASSTDRGDEQFF. DNA for the CDR3: TGTGCCAGCAGCACCGACAGGGGGGATGAGCAGTTCTTC.